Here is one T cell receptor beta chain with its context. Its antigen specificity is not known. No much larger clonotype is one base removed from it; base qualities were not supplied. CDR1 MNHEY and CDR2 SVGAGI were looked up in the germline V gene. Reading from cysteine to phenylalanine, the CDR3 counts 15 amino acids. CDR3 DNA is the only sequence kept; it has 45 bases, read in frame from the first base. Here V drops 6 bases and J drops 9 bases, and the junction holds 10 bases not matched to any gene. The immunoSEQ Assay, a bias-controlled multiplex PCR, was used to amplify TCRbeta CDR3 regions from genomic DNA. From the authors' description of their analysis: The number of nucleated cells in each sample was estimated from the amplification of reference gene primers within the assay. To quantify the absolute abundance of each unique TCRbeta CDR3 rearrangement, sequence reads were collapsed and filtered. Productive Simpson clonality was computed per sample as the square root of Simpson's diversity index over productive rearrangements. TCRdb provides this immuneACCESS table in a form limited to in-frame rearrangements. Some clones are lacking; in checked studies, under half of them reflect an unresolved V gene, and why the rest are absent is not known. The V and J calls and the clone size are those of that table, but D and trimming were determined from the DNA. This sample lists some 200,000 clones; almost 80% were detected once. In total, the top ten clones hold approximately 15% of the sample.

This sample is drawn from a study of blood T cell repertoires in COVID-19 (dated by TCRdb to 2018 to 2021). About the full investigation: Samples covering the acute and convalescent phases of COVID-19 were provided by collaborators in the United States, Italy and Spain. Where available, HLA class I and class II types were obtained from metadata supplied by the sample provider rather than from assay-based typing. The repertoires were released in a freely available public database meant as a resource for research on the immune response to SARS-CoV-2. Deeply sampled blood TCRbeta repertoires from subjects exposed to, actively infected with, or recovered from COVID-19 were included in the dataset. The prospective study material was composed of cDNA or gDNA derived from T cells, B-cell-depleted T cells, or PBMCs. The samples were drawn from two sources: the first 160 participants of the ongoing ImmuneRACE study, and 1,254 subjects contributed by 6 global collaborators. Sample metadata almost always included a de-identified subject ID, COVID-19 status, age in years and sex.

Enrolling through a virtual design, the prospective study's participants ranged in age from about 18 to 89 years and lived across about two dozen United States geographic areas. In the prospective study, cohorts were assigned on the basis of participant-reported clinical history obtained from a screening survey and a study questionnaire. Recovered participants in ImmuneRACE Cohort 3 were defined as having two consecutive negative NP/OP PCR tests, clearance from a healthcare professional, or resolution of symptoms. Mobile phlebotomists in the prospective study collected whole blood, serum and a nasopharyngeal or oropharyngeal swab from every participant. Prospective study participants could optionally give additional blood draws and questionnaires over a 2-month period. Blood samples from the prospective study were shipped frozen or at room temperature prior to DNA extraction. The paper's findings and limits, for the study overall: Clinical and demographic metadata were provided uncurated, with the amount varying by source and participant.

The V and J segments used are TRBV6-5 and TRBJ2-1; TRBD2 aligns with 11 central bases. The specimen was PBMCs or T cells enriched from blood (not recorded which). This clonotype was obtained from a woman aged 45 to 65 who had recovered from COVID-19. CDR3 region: CASSYSGRAVGEQFF. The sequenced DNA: TGTGCCAGCAGCTATAGCGGGAGGGCCGTAGGTGAGCAGTTCTTC.